The 28 T cell receptor beta chains listed next were all sequenced from one sample in a study of cytomegalovirus exposure and HLA in healthy donors. With 60 Vbeta and 13 Jbeta primers, the PCR was carried out. Here immunoSEQ multiplex PCR was the method, and the copy in TCRdb shows in-frame clones only, minus some. Of about 130,000 clones in the sample, around 74% are singletons; the top ten hold 6% to 8%. Sequencing input: PBMCs. Receptors were obtained from a man aged 35-49 years in good health and CMV-seropositive.

This chain uses TRBV10-1 with TRBJ2-1; TRBD2 agrees at 7 bases. This CDR3 comprises 14 residues. Germline V gives CDR1 WNHNN, CDR2 SYGVQD (reference sequence). V was pared by 1 base and J by 9 bases, with 6 bases of the junction left unmatched. The CDR3 DNA reads TGCGCCAGCAGTGAGTTAAGGACTAGGAGTGAGCAGTTCTTC. This translates into CASSELRTRSEQFF.

This sequence joins TRBV6-1 and TRBJ2-7, with 8 bases lining up with TRBD2. The germline gives CDR1 MNHNS, CDR2 SASEGT. The CDR3 consists of 16 residues. After removal of 0 bases from V and 5 bases from J, the junction contained 9 bases not matched to a gene. The CDR3 loop reads CASSEALRTSQHEQYF. CDR3 bases: TGTGCCAGCAGTGAAGCGCTTCGGACTAGCCAACACGAGCAGTACTTC.

The chain recombines TRBV5-1 with TRBJ2-5, with no clear D. Near its end, the DNA agrees better with TRBJ2-7, so the J call may be wrong. The length of the CDR3 is 14 residues. From germline, CDR1 is SGHRS and CDR2 YFSETQ. CDR3 loop: CASSLDPDSYEQYF. The CDR3 bases are TGCGCCAGCAGCTTGGACCCCGACTCCTACGAGCAGTACTTC.

The CDR3 region is CASSNRQATDTQYF. The CDR3, as DNA: TGTGCCAGCAGTAACCGACAGGCCACAGATACGCAGTATTTT. J is TRBJ2-3 and V is TRBV6-6; TRBD1 might be the D (6 bases). With 5 bases removed from V and 2 bases from J, the gap between germline ends came to 11 bases. CDR1 MNHNY and CDR2 SVGAGI come from the germline V gene (reference sequence). The CDR3 totals 14 residues.

V usage is TRBV9 and J usage is TRBJ2-4, with TRBD2 as a possible D gene (6 bases). V dropped 3 bases and J dropped 7 bases, with 8 bases sitting between them. Germline V gene lookup returns CDR1 SGDLS and CDR2 YYNGEE. CDR3 length equals 12 residues. The CDR3 DNA reads TGTGCCAGCAGCGGTGGAGGGAACATTCAGTACTTC. Translating gives CASSGGGNIQYF.

This clone has just a few counts. The chain employs TRBV28 and TRBJ2-5, with 8 bases identical to TRBD1. This CDR3 has 15 residues. V shed 5 bases and J 4 bases; nucleotides not matched to a gene: 9. The V gene's germline CDR1 is MDHEN and CDR2 SYDVKM. The CDR3 nucleotides are TGTGCCAGCAGTCACCGAAACAGGGGGGCAGAGACCCAGTACTTC. It codes for CASSHRNRGAETQYF.

This chain uses TRBV28 with TRBJ2-7, with 7 bases lining up with TRBD1. The CDR3 extends over 14 amino acids. Per germline, CDR1 MDHEN and CDR2 SYDVKM. J lost 5 bases, V lost 4 bases, and 8 bases had no gene match. In DNA form, the CDR3 reads TGTGCCAGCAGTTCACCGGGACAGTTCCACGAGCAGTACTTC. This codes for CASSSPGQFHEQYF.

The rearrangement joins TRBV6-1 to TRBJ2-1, with TRBD2 matching 13 bases. CDR3 size: 17 residues. Germline CDR1 and CDR2: MNHNS and SASEGT. V dropped 0 bases and J dropped 4; count of bases not matched to a gene: 3. CDR3 coding DNA: TGTGCCAGCAGTGAAGCAAAACTAGCGGGAGGGTACAATGAGCAGTTCTTC. It is translated as CASSEAKLAGGYNEQFF.

The genes are TRBV19 and TRBJ1-5; D is uncertain. CDR3 size: 13 residues. CDR1 and CDR2 from the germline V gene are LNHDA and SQIVND (reference sequence). Trimming cost V 7 bases and J 0 bases, with 7 bases left between them. The chain's CDR3 is CASNENSNQPQHF. In DNA form, the CDR3 reads TGTGCCAGTAACGAGAATAGCAATCAGCCCCAGCATTTT.

This clone was counted only a few times. The chain couples TRBV5-1 to TRBJ2-1; 10 positions agree with TRBD2. CDR1 is SGHRS, CDR2 YFSETQ, per germline. This CDR3 has 15 amino acids. The V and J ends lost 5 bases and 3 bases, in that order; junction bases with no gene match: 5. The CDR3 loop reads CASRVPSGGYNEQFF. DNA of the CDR3: TGCGCCAGCAGAGTGCCTAGCGGGGGCTACAATGAGCAGTTCTTC.

The rearrangement joins TRBV19 to TRBJ2-1; D possibly corresponds to TRBD1 (5 bases). The CDR3 has 15 amino acids. The germline V gene has CDR1 LNHDA and CDR2 SQIVND (reference sequence). Trimming took 3 bases from V and 5 from J, leaving 14 bases between them. The CDR3 sequence: CASSIGRRQNNEQFF. The CDR3 nucleotides are TGTGCCAGTAGTATCGGTCGTAGACAGAACAATGAGCAGTTCTTC. The full variable domain, its missing parts supplied by reference TRBV19 and TRBJ2-1, is DGGITQSPKYLFRKEGQNVTLSCEQNLNHDAMYWYRQDPGQGLRLIYYSQIVNDFQKGDIAEGYSVSREKKESFPLTVTSAQKNPTAFYLCASSIGRRQNNEQFFGPGTRLTVL.

V and J are TRBV21-1 and TRBJ2-1; the D call TRBD2 from the table was never checked on the DNA. TRBV21-1 is a listed pseudogene. CDR3 length equals 16 residues. CDR3 region: CASSKSTLLYSTEQFF. CDR3 in DNA: TGTGCCAGCAGCAAATCTACCCTACTATATTCAACGGAGCAGTTCTTC.

V and J are TRBV5-8 and TRBJ1-2, with TRBD1 identical over 7 bases. V dropped 1 base and J dropped 2; count of bases not matched to a gene: 5. The CDR3 is made up of 15 amino acids. CDR1 and CDR2 (germline): SGHTS, YDEGEE. The CDR3 loop is CASSLSLQGNYGYTF. CDR3 nucleotides: TGTGCCAGCAGCTTGTCCCTACAGGGGAACTATGGCTACACCTTC.

The chain carries TRBV14 and TRBJ1-2, with D hard to call. The CDR3 loop spans 13 amino acids. Trimming removed 3 bases at V and 5 bases at J, with 10 bases between. Germline lookup yields CDR1 SGHDN and CDR2 FVKESK. The CDR3 reads CASSHGYRYGYTF. The CDR3 DNA reads TGTGCCAGCAGCCACGGGTATAGGTATGGCTACACCTTC.

CDR3 loop: CASSDSFRRTGETGELFF. The CDR3 bases are TGTGCCAGCAGTGACTCTTTTCGGAGGACAGGGGAGACCGGGGAGCTGTTTTTT. V and J are TRBV6-4 and TRBJ2-2; TRBD1 matches 9 bases. V gave up 0 bases and J gave up 5 bases; unmatched junction bases: 10. Germline V gene lookup returns CDR1 MRHNA and CDR2 SNTAGT. CDR3 length equals 18 residues.

The chain joins TRBV6-4 to TRBJ1-5; 7 bases agree with TRBD1. V lost 5 bases and J lost 1; bases outside the gene matches: 5. Germline V gives CDR1 MRHNA, CDR2 SNTAGT. This CDR3 comprises 15 residues. As DNA, the CDR3 is TGTGCCAGCAGTTCTTCAGGGGGGAGCAATCAGCCCCAGCATTTT. Encoded protein: CASSSSGGSNQPQHF.

The CDR3 bases are TGTGCCAGCAGTGAATACGGGACAGGGAGAGAAAAACTGTTTTTT. Translation: CASSEYGTGREKLFF. The V and J genes are TRBV25-1 and TRBJ1-4; 9 nucleotides line up with TRBD1. Germline V gene data show CDR1 as MGHDK and CDR2 as SYGVNS. With V trimmed by 0 bases and J by 8 bases, 4 bases remained unmatched. This CDR3 comprises 15 residues.

The chain recombines TRBV2 with TRBJ2-2; 7 bases are a match to TRBD2. The germline V gene encodes CDR1 SNHLY and CDR2 FYNNEI. This CDR3 contains 15 residues. V lost 1 base and J lost 5; bases outside the gene matches: 4. The CDR3 protein is CASSEVREGTGELFF. CDR3 sequence (DNA): TGTGCCAGCAGTGAAGTAAGGGAGGGGACCGGGGAGCTGTTTTTT.

The J gene is TRBJ1-4, the V gene TRBV19; no reliable D call. The ends were cut back, 5 bases at V and 0 bases at J, with 7 bases in the middle. This CDR3 region has 14 residues. Per germline, CDR1 LNHDA and CDR2 SQIVND (reference sequence). CDR3 sequence (DNA): TGTGCCAGTAGTCCAATTGCAACTAATGAAAAACTGTTTTTT. Encoded protein: CASSPIATNEKLFF. Looking up the rest from reference TRBV19 and TRBJ1-4 gives the full variable domain: DGGITQSPKYLFRKEGQNVTLSCEQNLNHDAMYWYRQDPGQGLRLIYYSQIVNDFQKGDIAEGYSVSREKKESFPLTVTSAQKNPTAFYLCASSPIATNEKLFFGSGTQLSVL.

The chain uses TRBV27 and TRBJ1-6, with a possible D match to TRBD1 (6 bases). The CDR3 is 16 amino acids. Trimming took 4 bases from V and 0 from J, leaving 10 bases between them. The germline V gene encodes CDR1 MNHEY and CDR2 SMNVEV (reference sequence). The CDR3 region has the DNA TGTGCCAGCAGTTACCAGGGGAGCTCCTATAATTCACCCCTCCACTTT. This encodes CASSYQGSSYNSPLHF.

The chain couples TRBV11-3 to TRBJ2-1, with a tentative D call TRBD2 (6 bases). Germline CDR1 is SGHNT and CDR2 is YENEEA. The length of the CDR3 is 15 residues. V was cut by 1 base and J by 7 bases, with 14 bases left in between. CDR3 nucleotide sequence: TGTGCCAGCAGCTTAGGGAGGGCCCTTGGGAATGAGCAGTTCTTC. Residues: CASSLGRALGNEQFF.

The chain recombines TRBV10-3 with TRBJ2-7, with D perhaps matching TRBD2 (5 bases). This CDR3 spans 13 amino acids. The germline gives CDR1 ENHRY, CDR2 SYGVKD. Trimming left V 6 bases short and J 9 bases short, with 18 bases between. The CDR3 DNA sequence: TGTGCCATCAGCGCCGGGATGTCCCTGCGGCAGTACTTC. Its protein product is CAISAGMSLRQYF.

The chain couples TRBV5-6 to TRBJ2-2; D uncertain. Trimming took off 1 base at V and 7 bases at J, with 5 bases between the two ends. Germline CDR1 reads SGHDT; CDR2 reads YYEEEE. The CDR3 is 12 amino acids. Here the CDR3 reads CASSLWSGELFF. The CDR3 DNA is TGTGCCAGCAGCTTGTGGAGCGGGGAGCTGTTTTTT.

This chain links TRBV29-1 with TRBJ2-7; 10 bases fit TRBD2. The CDR3 covers 13 residues. Germline CDR1 and CDR2: SQVTM and ANQGSEA. With V trimmed by 3 bases and J by 1 base, 0 bases remained unmatched. Here the CDR3 DNA reads TGCAGCGTTGAGACTAGCGGGTCCTACGAGCAGTACTTC. Its translation is CSVETSGSYEQYF.

The CDR3 is CASSSRQGDEQFF. In nucleotides, the CDR3 is TGTGCCAGCAGCTCCCGCCAGGGGGATGAGCAGTTCTTC. The chain couples TRBV7-2 to TRBJ2-1; 7 bases map to TRBD1. From germline, CDR1 is SGHTA and CDR2 FQGNSA. The CDR3 runs to 13 residues. The V gene end was trimmed by 4 bases and the J gene end by 8 bases; junction bases not matched to a gene: 5.

This chain links TRBV28 with TRBJ2-2; 8 nucleotides align to TRBD1. Trimming removed 2 bases from V and 7 bases from J; junction bases left unmatched: 6. Germline CDR1 and CDR2: MDHEN and SYDVKM. The CDR3 sequence is 15 residues long. Written as DNA, the CDR3 is TGTGCCAGCAGTTTAGCGACAGGGGTAAACGGGGAGCTGTTTTTT. It yields the protein CASSLATGVNGELFF.

The gene calls are TRBV19 and TRBJ1-2; 7 nucleotides match TRBD1. Germline values: CDR1 LNHDA, CDR2 SQIVND (reference sequence). The J segment lost 8 bases and the V segment lost 7 bases, leaving 19 bases of the junction unmatched. The CDR3 consists of 16 residues. CDR3 region: CASMSARQGSSRGYTF. As DNA, the CDR3 is TGTGCCAGTATGTCAGCGAGACAGGGAAGTTCTCGGGGCTACACCTTC.

The V gene is TRBV7-8, the J gene TRBJ2-5; 7 bases map to TRBD2. Germline values: CDR1 SGHVS, CDR2 FQNEAQ. The CDR3 is 10 residues long. The CDR3 sequence is CASGAETQYF. The CDR3 region has the DNA TGTGCAAGCGGGGCAGAGACCCAGTACTTC.